One and the same sample provided the 24 T cell receptor beta chains below, sequenced in a study of monozygotic twins with cystic fibrosis. Data came from immunoSEQ multiplex PCR; TCRdb stores just in-frame clones and leaves some out. The sample records about 15,000 clones, roughly 96% being singletons. Sequenced: blood. Every receptor here comes from a girl aged 2 to 10 with cystic fibrosis.

The chain recombines TRBV9 with TRBJ2-7; D is possibly TRBD2 (5 bases). Trimming took 5 bases from V and 4 from J, leaving 13 bases between them. Germline CDR1 is SGDLS and CDR2 is YYNGEE. The CDR3 runs 13 residues. CDR3 residues: CASSWGAEYEQYF. The CDR3 bases are TGTGCCAGCAGTTGGGGAGCTGAGTACGAGCAGTACTTC.

The rearrangement uses TRBV7-2 and TRBJ1-2; D not certain. Trimming removed 1 base from V and 0 bases from J, with 12 bases in between. The germline gives CDR1 SGHTA, CDR2 FQGNSA. There are 16 residues in the CDR3. Here the CDR3 reads CASSLGTSISNYGYTF. As DNA, the CDR3 is TGTGCCAGCAGCTTAGGTACATCTATTTCTAACTATGGCTACACCTTC.

The chain uses TRBV7-8 and TRBJ2-1; the D is unclear. The CDR3 spans 16 residues. Germline values: CDR1 SGHVS, CDR2 FQNEAQ. V gave up 3 bases and J gave up 8 bases, with 20 bases separating them. This CDR3 reads CASSFGRTLVFYEQFF. CDR3 sequence (DNA): TGTGCCAGCAGCTTCGGCCGGACCTTGGTGTTCTATGAGCAGTTCTTC.

The V gene is TRBV9, the J gene TRBJ2-2, with unresolved D. With 4 bases removed from V and 9 bases from J, the gap between germline ends came to 16 bases. CDR1 and CDR2 from the germline V gene are SGDLS and YYNGEE. This CDR3 comprises 14 residues. The CDR3, as DNA: TGTGCCAGCAGCAAACAGAGATCGCTCAGGGAGCTGTTTTTT. Amino acid sequence: CASSKQRSLRELFF.

The V and J genes are TRBV30 and TRBJ2-2; D call uncertain. The germline V gene has CDR1 GTSNPN and CDR2 SVGIG (reference sequence). The CDR3 spans 11 residues. Trimming left V 2 bases short and J 4 bases short, with 2 bases between. CDR3 in DNA: TGTGCCTGGAGTCCCACCGGGGAGCTGTTTTTT. The encoded protein is CAWSPTGELFF.

This clone was detected once. J is TRBJ2-3 and V is TRBV27, with 13 bases fitting TRBD2. The J segment lost 4 bases and the V segment lost 2 bases, leaving 3 bases of the junction unmatched. The CDR3 length is 16 residues. The germline CDR1 and CDR2 sequences are MNHEY and SMNVEV (reference sequence). CDR3 DNA: TGTGCCAGCAGTTTACTTACTAGCGGGGGGGCAGATACGCAGTATTTT. Encoded protein: CASSLLTSGGADTQYF.

V gene TRBV5-6 combines with J gene TRBJ2-7; 7 bases match TRBD1. The germline CDR1 and CDR2 sequences are SGHDT and YYEEEE. This CDR3 is built from 16 residues. Losses at the gene ends were 2 bases for V and 1 base for J; bases not matched to a gene: 9. CDR3 in amino acids: CASSFNLPGGSYEQYF. The CDR3 DNA reads TGTGCCAGCAGCTTCAACTTGCCAGGGGGATCCTACGAGCAGTACTTC.

CDR3 amino acids: CATSLTGYEQYF. The CDR3, as DNA: TGTGCCACCAGCCTGACAGGGTACGAGCAGTACTTC. The chain uses TRBV15 and TRBJ2-7, with 7 bases that match TRBD1. V lost 5 bases and J lost 4; bases outside the gene matches: 2. The germline gives CDR1 LNHNV, CDR2 YYDKDF (reference sequence). The CDR3 is 12 amino acids.

This chain connects TRBV5-1 to TRBJ1-1; D is unclear. The CDR3 runs to 14 residues. V shed 0 bases and J shed 0 bases, with 6 bases lying between them. Germline CDR1 reads SGHRS; CDR2 reads YFSETQ. CDR3 DNA sequence: TGCGCCAGCAGCTTGGAAGGAGTGAACACTGAAGCTTTCTTT. It encodes CASSLEGVNTEAFF.

CDR3 in DNA: TGTGCCAGCAGCTTCGCAAATACGCAGTATTTT. This sequence encodes CASSFANTQYF. The V call is TRBV7-8, the J call TRBJ2-3; D is uncertain. From germline, CDR1 is SGHVS and CDR2 FQNEAQ. There are 11 residues in the CDR3. V lost 3 bases to trimming and J lost 7 bases, with 5 bases between them.

The rearrangement uses TRBV10-1 and TRBJ2-7; no firm D call. Germline-derived CDR1 and CDR2 are WNHNN and SYGVQD (reference sequence). The V end was cut by 0 bases, the J end by 3 bases, with 6 bases between. The length of the CDR3 is 13 residues. The DNA for the CDR3 is TGCGCCAGCAGTGAGTCCAGATACTACGAGCAGTACTTC. Translating it yields CASSESRYYEQYF.

The gene calls are TRBV7-9 and TRBJ1-1; 7 positions agree with TRBD1. Germline V CDR1 and CDR2: SEHNR, FQNEAQ (reference sequence). The V and J ends lost 5 bases and 11 bases, in that order; junction bases with no gene match: 8. The CDR3 runs to 12 residues. In DNA, the CDR3 is TGTGCCAGCAGCAACACAGGGGACTCGGCTTTCTTT. As protein: CASSNTGDSAFF.

The CDR3 DNA sequence: TGCGCCAGCAGCCGAAGCGGGGGGACAATAAACCGGCATGAAAAACTGTTTTTT. Its translation: CASSRSGGTINRHEKLFF. This chain links TRBV4-3 with TRBJ1-4, with TRBD1 as a possible D gene (6 bases). Trimming removed 4 bases at V and 6 bases at J, with 24 bases between. Germline V gene data show CDR1 as LGHNA and CDR2 as YSLEER. This CDR3 has 18 amino acids.

J is TRBJ2-7 and V is TRBV5-1; a possible D gene is TRBD1 (6 bases). This CDR3 region has 14 residues. Germline values: CDR1 SGHRS, CDR2 YFSETQ. The V and J ends lost 0 bases and 4 bases respectively, with 11 bases between them. The chain's CDR3 is CASSLGGTLYEQYF. CDR3 nucleotide sequence: TGCGCCAGCAGCTTGGGAGGGACATTGTACGAGCAGTACTTC.

This clone was found once. This chain joins TRBV18 and TRBJ2-5; 13 bases agree with TRBD2. J lost 4 bases, V lost 4 bases, and 3 bases had no gene match. This CDR3 region has 15 residues. Germline values: CDR1 KGHSH, CDR2 LQKENI. Written as DNA, the CDR3 is TGTGCCAGCTCACAACGACTAGCGGGAGGAGAGACCCAGTACTTC. Translation: CASSQRLAGGETQYF.

The chain joins TRBV6-5 to TRBJ1-4; 7 bases are shared with TRBD1. With V trimmed by 5 bases and J by 5 bases, 8 bases remained unmatched. CDR1 is MNHEY and CDR2 is SVGAGI in the germline V gene. This CDR3 comprises 15 residues. For the CDR3, the DNA is TGTGCCAGCAGTCAAAGACAGGGAGTGAATGAAAAACTGTTTTTT. Residues: CASSQRQGVNEKLFF.

The rearrangement uses TRBV6-5 and TRBJ1-6; a weak D match, TRBD1 (6 bases). Between the trimmed V and J ends, which lost 7 bases and 7 bases, there was a span of 14 bases. Germline V CDR1 and CDR2: MNHEY, SVGAGI. The CDR3 is 14 amino acids. The DNA of the CDR3 is TGTGCCAGCAAAGACTTGGGGGCCAATTCACCCCTCCACTTT. Its translation: CASKDLGANSPLHF.

V and J are TRBV27 and TRBJ1-4, with D unresolved. V was shortened by 6 bases and J by 2 bases, with 13 bases between the two germline ends. The germline CDR1 and CDR2 sequences are MNHEY and SMNVEV (reference sequence). This CDR3 contains 15 residues. This CDR3 is CASRRRPNTNEKLFF. CDR3 DNA: TGTGCCAGCAGGAGGAGACCCAACACTAATGAAAAACTGTTTTTT.

The J gene is TRBJ1-1, the V gene TRBV18, with D perhaps matching TRBD1 (6 bases). Germline V gene sequence: CDR1 KGHSH, CDR2 LQKENI. This CDR3 contains 14 residues. V lost 0 bases, J lost 5 bases, and 10 bases lay in between. This CDR3 reads CASSPPQGPTEAFF. As DNA, the CDR3 is TGTGCCAGCTCACCACCGCAGGGGCCAACTGAAGCTTTCTTT.

The chain carries TRBV28 and TRBJ1-2; D is undetermined. V lost 3 bases, J lost 4 bases, and 9 bases lay in between. Looked up from germline, CDR1 is MDHEN and CDR2 is SYDVKM. The CDR3 covers 13 residues. The CDR3: CASSFGEGYGYTF. CDR3 nucleotides: TGTGCCAGCAGTTTCGGGGAGGGCTATGGCTACACCTTC.

The chain links TRBV9 to TRBJ1-3, with D hard to call. CDR3 length equals 12 residues. V lost 0 bases and J lost 4, with 2 bases in between. CDR1 and CDR2 from the germline V gene are SGDLS and YYNGEE. CDR3 loop: CASSVVGNTIYF. The CDR3 DNA reads TGTGCCAGCAGCGTAGTAGGAAACACCATATATTTT.

V usage is TRBV7-2 and J usage is TRBJ1-6; 7 positions match TRBD1. CDR3 length equals 14 residues. CDR1 SGHTA and CDR2 FQGNSA come from the germline V gene. The trim removed 2 bases at V and 7 bases at J, leaving 2 bases unmatched. CDR3 nucleotides: TGTGCCAGCAGCTTAATGGGACAGAATTCACCCCTCCACTTT. This sequence encodes CASSLMGQNSPLHF.

This chain connects TRBV5-1 to TRBJ2-3; tentative D call: TRBD2 (6 bases). CDR3 length equals 16 residues. Trimming removed 2 bases at V and 0 bases at J, with 13 bases between. The germline V gene has CDR1 SGHRS and CDR2 YFSETQ. Written as DNA, the CDR3 is TGCGCCAGCAGCTTCCCCGGGACTTCTAGCACAGATACGCAGTATTTT. Translated, it gives CASSFPGTSSTDTQYF.

This sequence joins TRBV2 and TRBJ1-2; D remains unclear. V was cut by 5 bases and J by 4 bases, with 14 bases left in between. Germline lookup yields CDR1 SNHLY and CDR2 FYNNEI. The CDR3 is made up of 14 amino acids. DNA for the CDR3: TGTGCCAGCAGTCTAAGTAGGGCGGGCTATGGCTACACCTTC. Its protein product is CASSLSRAGYGYTF.